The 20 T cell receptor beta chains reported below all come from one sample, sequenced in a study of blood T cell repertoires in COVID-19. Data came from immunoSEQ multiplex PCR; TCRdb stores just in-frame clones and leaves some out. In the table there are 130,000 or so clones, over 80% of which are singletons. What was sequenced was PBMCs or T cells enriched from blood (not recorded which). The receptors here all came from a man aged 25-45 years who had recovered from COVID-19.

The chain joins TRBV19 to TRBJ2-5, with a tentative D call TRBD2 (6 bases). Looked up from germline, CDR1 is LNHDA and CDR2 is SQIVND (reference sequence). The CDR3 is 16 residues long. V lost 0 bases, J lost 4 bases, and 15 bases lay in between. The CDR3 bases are TGTGCCAGTAGTATAGAGGTTGGATACGGGGGAGAGACCCAGTACTTC. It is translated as CASSIEVGYGGETQYF.

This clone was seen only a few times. The CDR3: CASTGRALDNEQFF. CDR3 in DNA: TGCGCCAGTACCGGGAGGGCCTTAGACAATGAGCAGTTCTTC. The rearrangement uses TRBV10-2 and TRBJ2-1; 8 bases match TRBD2. The CDR3 extends over 14 amino acids. CDR1 is WSHSY, CDR2 SAAADI, per germline. The V and J ends lost 9 bases and 5 bases, in that order; junction bases with no gene match: 9.

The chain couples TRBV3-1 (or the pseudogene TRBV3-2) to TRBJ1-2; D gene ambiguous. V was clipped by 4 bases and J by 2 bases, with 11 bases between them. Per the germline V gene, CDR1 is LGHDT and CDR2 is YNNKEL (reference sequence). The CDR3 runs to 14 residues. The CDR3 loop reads CASSLSGVNYGYTF. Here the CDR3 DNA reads TGTGCCAGCAGCCTCTCCGGGGTGAACTATGGCTACACCTTC.

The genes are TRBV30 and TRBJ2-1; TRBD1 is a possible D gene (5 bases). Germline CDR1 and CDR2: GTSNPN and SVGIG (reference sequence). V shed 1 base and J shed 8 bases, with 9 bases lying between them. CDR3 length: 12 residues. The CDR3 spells CAWSGTTDEQFF. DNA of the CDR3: TGTGCCTGGAGTGGGACAACGGATGAGCAGTTCTTC.

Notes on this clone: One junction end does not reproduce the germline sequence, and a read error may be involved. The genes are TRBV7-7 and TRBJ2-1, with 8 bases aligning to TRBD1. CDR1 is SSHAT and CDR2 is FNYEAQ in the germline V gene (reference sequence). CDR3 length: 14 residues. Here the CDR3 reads CASSSDREGGEQFF. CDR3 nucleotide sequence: TGTGCTAGCAGCTCGGACAGGGAAGGGGGTGAGCAGTTCTTC.

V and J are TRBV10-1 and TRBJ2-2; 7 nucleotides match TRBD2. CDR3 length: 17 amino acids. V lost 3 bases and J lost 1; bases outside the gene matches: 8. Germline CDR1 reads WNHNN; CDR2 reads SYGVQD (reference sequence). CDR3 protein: CASSDGGLAENTGELFF. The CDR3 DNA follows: TGCGCCAGCAGTGACGGTGGGCTAGCGGAGAACACCGGGGAGCTGTTTTTT.

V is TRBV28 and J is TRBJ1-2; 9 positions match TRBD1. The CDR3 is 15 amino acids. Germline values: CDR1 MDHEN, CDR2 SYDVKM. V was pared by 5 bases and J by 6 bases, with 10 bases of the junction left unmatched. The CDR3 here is CASSDTGTGRDGYTF. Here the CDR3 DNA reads TGTGCCAGCAGTGATACCGGGACAGGGAGGGATGGCTACACCTTC.

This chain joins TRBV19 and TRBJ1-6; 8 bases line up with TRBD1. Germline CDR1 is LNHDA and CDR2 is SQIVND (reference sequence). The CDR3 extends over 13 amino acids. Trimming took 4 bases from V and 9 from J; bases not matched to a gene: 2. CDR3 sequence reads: CASSTDRGSPLHF. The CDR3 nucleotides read TGTGCCAGTAGTACCGACAGGGGTTCACCCCTCCACTTT.

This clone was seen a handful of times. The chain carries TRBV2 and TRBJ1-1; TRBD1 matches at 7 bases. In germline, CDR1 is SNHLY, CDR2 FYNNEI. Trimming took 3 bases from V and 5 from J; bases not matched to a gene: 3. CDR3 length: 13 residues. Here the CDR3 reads CASSETGSTEAFF. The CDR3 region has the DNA TGTGCCAGCAGTGAGACAGGGAGTACTGAAGCTTTCTTT.

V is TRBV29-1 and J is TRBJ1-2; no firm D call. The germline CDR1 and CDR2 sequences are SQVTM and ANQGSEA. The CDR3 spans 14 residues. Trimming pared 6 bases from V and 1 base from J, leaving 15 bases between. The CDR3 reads CSVEDPGINYGYTF. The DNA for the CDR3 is TGCAGCGTCGAGGATCCGGGAATTAACTATGGCTACACCTTC.

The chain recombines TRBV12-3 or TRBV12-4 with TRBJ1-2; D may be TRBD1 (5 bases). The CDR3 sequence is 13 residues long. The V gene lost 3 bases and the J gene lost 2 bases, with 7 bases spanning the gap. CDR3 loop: CASSFTGNYGYTF. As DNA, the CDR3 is TGTGCCAGCAGTTTCACAGGAAACTATGGCTACACCTTC.

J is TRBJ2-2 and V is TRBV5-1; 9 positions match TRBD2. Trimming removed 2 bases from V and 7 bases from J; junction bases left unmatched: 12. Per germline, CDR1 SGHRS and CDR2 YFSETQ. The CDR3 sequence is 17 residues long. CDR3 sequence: CASSFLAGIEYGGELFF. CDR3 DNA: TGCGCCAGCAGCTTCCTAGCGGGAATTGAATATGGCGGGGAGCTGTTTTTT.

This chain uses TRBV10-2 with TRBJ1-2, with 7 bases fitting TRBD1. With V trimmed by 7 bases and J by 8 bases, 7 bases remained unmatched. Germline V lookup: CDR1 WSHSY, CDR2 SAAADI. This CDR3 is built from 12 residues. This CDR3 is CASKTGAEGYTF. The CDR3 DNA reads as TGCGCCAGCAAAACAGGGGCGGAAGGCTACACCTTC.

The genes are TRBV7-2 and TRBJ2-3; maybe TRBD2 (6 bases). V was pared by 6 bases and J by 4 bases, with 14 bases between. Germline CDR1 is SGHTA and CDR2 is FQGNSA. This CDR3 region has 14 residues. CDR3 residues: CASREGPGADTQYF. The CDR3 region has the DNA TGTGCCAGCAGGGAGGGGCCGGGCGCAGATACGCAGTATTTT.

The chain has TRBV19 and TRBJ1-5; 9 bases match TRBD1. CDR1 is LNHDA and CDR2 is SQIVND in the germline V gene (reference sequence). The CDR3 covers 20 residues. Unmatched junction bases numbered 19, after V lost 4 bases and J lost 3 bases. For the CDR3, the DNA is TGTGCCAGTAGTACCCACCCCCGGGACAGGGTGGAAAGGTACAATCAGCCCCAGCATTTT. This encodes CASSTHPRDRVERYNQPQHF.

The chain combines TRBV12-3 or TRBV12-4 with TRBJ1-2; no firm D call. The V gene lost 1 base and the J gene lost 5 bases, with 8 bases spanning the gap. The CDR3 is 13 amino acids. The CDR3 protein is CASSLGPRYGYTF. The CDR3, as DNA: TGTGCCAGCAGTTTAGGTCCCCGTTATGGCTACACCTTC.

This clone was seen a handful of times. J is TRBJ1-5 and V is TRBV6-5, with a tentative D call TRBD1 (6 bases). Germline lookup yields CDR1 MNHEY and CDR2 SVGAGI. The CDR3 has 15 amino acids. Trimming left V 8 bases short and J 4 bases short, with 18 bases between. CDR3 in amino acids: CASLKQGAGNQPQHF. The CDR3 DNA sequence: TGTGCCAGCCTCAAACAGGGAGCGGGAAATCAGCCCCAGCATTTT.

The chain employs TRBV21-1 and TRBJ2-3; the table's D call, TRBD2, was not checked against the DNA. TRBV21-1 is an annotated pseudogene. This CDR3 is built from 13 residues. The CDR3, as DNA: TGTGCCAGCACCTCGACCCGAGGAGATACGCAGTATTTT. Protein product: CASTSTRGDTQYF.

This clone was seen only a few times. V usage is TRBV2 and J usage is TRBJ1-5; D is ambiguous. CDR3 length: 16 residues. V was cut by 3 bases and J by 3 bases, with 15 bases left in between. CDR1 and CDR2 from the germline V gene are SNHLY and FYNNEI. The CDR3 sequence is CASSDPKAGFNQPQHF. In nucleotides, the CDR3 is TGTGCCAGCAGTGACCCCAAGGCCGGGTTCAATCAGCCCCAGCATTTT.

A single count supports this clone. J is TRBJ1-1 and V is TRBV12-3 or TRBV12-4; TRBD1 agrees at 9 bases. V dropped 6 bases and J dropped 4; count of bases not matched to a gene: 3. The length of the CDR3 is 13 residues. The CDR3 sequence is CASRKQGATEAFF. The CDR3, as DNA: TGTGCCAGCAGAAAACAGGGGGCCACTGAAGCTTTCTTT.